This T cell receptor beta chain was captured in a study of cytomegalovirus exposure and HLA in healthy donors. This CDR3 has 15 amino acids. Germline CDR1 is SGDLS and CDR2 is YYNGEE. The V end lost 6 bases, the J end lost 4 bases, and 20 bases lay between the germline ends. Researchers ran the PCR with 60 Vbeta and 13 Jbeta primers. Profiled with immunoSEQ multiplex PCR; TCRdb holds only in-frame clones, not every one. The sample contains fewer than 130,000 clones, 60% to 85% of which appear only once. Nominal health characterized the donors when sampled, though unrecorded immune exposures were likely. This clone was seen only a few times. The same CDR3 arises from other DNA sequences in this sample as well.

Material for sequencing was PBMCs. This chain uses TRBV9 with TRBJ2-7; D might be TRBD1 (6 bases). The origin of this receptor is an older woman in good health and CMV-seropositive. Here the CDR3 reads CASIEGQGTAYEQYF. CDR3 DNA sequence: TGTGCCAGCATTGAAGGGCAGGGGACGGCATACGAGCAGTACTTC.